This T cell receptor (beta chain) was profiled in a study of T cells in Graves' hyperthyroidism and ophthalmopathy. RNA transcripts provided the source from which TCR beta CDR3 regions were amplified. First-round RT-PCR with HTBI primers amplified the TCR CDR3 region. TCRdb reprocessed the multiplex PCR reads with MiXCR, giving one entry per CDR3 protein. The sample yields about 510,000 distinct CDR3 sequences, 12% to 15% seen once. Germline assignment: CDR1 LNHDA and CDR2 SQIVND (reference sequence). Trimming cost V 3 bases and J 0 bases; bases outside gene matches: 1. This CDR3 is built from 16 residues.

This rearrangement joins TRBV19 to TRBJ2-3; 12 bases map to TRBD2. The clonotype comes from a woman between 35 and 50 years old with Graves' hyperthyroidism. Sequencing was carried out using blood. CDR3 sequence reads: CASSIGTSGSTDTQYF. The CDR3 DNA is TGTGCCAGTAGTATTGGGACTAGCGGGAGCACAGATACGCAGTATTTT.